This T cell receptor (beta chain) is from a study of T cell repertoires in cytomegalovirus infection (dated by TCRdb to the late 2010s). The study in broad terms: Recently identified HLA-C-restricted CMV epitopes, whose presentation resists viral immunomodulation, were targeted by peptide stimulations together with well-studied HLA-B-restricted epitopes. Donor HLA type was relevant to the analysis, as public TCR beta signatures indicated carriage of CMV infection together with the matching HLA type.

The instrument given in TCRdb is Illumina HiSeq 1500. TCRdb reprocessing: public reads trimmed at Q25 with fastp, clones called with MiXCR, in-frame beta chains kept. Identical CDR3 proteins give one entry, which carries the most common genes and DNA. The sample table records 350,000 to 400,000 distinct CDR3 sequences; about 32% of these occur just once. The ten largest clones add up to less than 15% of the sample. Paper-wide results and their limitations: In both this cohort and an independent cohort of 350 or so donors, the cumulative frequency of public TCR beta family members distinguished carriers of CMV infection plus the relevant HLA type. The ex vivo response was dominated by HLA-C-restricted CMV-specific TCR beta clonotypes, and the single most frequent clonotype in two of eight donors was supplied by these HLA-C-restricted clonotypes.

The treatment or condition tag for this specimen amounts to: in vitro stimulation with specific CMV peptide epitopes to enrich CMV-specific T cells. The germline V gene encodes CDR1 MRHNA and CDR2 SNTAGT. Trimming accounts for 2 bases at V and 0 bases at J, while the number of junction bases matched to no gene is 0. Taken from cysteine to phenylalanine, the CDR3 has 16 residues. Solely the CDR3 DNA is kept, with 48 bases framed from the first base. This clonotype was found a few times. The target of this receptor is not known. Base qualities are missing; no much larger clone stands one base away. The sequence came from a human donor in good health (CMV status not recorded). Some clones in this sample may be carry-over from other donors' samples. The chain employs TRBV6-4 and TRBJ2-6, and 8 junction bases match TRBD1. Sequenced here: cultured PBMCs, sampled from culture after CMV antigen stimulation. The nucleotide sequence reads TGTGCCAGCAGTGACGACAGGGGCTCTGGGGCCAACGTCCTGACTTTC. This is translated as CASSDDRGSGANVLTF.